These 2 T cell receptor beta chains originate from one sample sequenced in a study of regulatory T cells in long-lasting Graves disease. CDR3 regions were amplified by Arm-PCR using iRepertoire HTBI primers to build TCR beta libraries. MiXCR, run by TCRdb on the multiplex PCR reads, gives a single entry per CDR3 protein. Among approximately 400,000 distinct CDR3 sequences listed, around 20% were seen once. Time point in this sample: persistent/refractory GD, antithyroid drugs over 5 years with positive TRAb. Scientists built the TCR library using RNA that was extracted from PBMCs. Sequenced here: peripheral blood mononuclear cells (PBMCs), sampled when the disease was refractory, from a patient treated with antithyroid drugs. The receptors derive from a female donor with Graves disease.

At least ten counts were recorded for this clonotype. This chain links TRBV9 with TRBJ2-5; 7 positions match TRBD1. V shed 3 bases, J shed 5 bases, and the junction held 7 bases outside the gene matches. CDR3 length: 14 amino acids. CDR1 and CDR2 (germline): SGDLS, YYNGEE. In DNA form, the CDR3 reads TGTGCCAGCAGCGCACAGGGGTTTGGGGAGACCCAGTACTTC. Protein: CASSAQGFGETQYF.

This clonotype was seen only a few times. The rearrangement joins TRBV12-3 or TRBV12-4 to TRBJ2-2; D possibly corresponds to TRBD1 (6 bases). Between the trimmed V and J ends, which lost 6 bases and 5 bases, there was a span of 16 bases. The CDR3 extends over 15 amino acids. CDR3: CASSKFDRLTGELFF. CDR3 sequence (DNA): TGTGCCAGCAGCAAGTTCGACAGGTTAACCGGGGAGCTGTTTTTT.